This TCR beta chain was recorded in a study of CD8+ T cells in alopecia areata. The overall study: Treated patients received oral tofacitinib, 5 to 10 mg twice daily.

Extraction and reverse transcription of RNA yielded cDNA as the sequencing template. Produced via immunoSEQ multiplex PCR; TCRdb's table is partial and in-frame only. The sample has 200,000 or so clones, less than 45% seen once. The treatment denotes: oral pan-JAK inhibitor, 5-10 mg twice daily. CDR3 length: 13 residues. V dropped 5 bases and J dropped 4; count of bases not matched to a gene: 4. Germline V CDR1 and CDR2: MDHEN, SYDVKM. The clonotype was recovered from a human donor with alopecia areata. V is TRBV28 and J is TRBJ1-1; 7 positions match TRBD1. This sample comprised CD4+ T cells sorted from blood, obtained at roughly week 36, from a patient treated with tofacitinib. The CDR3 sequence is CASSKQGFTEAFF. The CDR3 DNA follows: TGTGCCAGCAGTAAACAGGGGTTCACTGAAGCTTTCTTT.